Following are 13 T cell receptor beta chains from one sample sequenced in a study of blood T cell repertoires in COVID-19 (dated by TCRdb to 2018 to 2021). To prepare the library, the immunoSEQ multiplex PCR assay was applied. What TCRdb holds here is the immuneACCESS table cut down to in-frame rearrangements. Part of the clones is not present; checked against another copy, under half of the missing clones reflect an unresolved V gene, and the others are unexplained. The sample table shows fewer than 75,000 clones, and approximately 87% are seen once. Around 7.9% of the sample rests with the top ten. Sequences were obtained from peripheral blood. These TCRs come from a man aged 45 to 65 with active COVID-19.

The V call is TRBV5-6, the J call TRBJ2-3; D may be TRBD2 (5 bases). V dropped 2 bases and J dropped 1 base, with 8 bases sitting between them. Germline V gives CDR1 SGHDT, CDR2 YYEEEE. The CDR3 runs to 14 residues. The chain's CDR3 is CASSLVSGTDTQYF. The CDR3, as DNA: TGTGCCAGCAGCTTAGTTAGCGGCACAGATACGCAGTATTTT.

V gene TRBV7-9 combines with J gene TRBJ2-1, with TRBD2 matching 11 bases. Trimming took 5 bases from V and 8 from J; bases not matched to a gene: 8. The CDR3 loop spans 15 amino acids. Germline assignment: CDR1 SEHNR and CDR2 FQNEAQ (reference sequence). CDR3 loop: CASSLLAGDVDEQFF. CDR3 in DNA: TGTGCCAGCAGCCTACTAGCGGGGGATGTCGATGAGCAGTTCTTC.

The V gene is TRBV7-9, the J gene TRBJ1-2; D uncertain. This CDR3 spans 13 amino acids. Germline CDR1 reads SEHNR; CDR2 reads FQNEAQ (reference sequence). Trimming took 2 bases from V and 0 from J, leaving 4 bases between them. The CDR3 region is CASSLSPNYGYTF. In DNA, the CDR3 is TGTGCCAGCAGCTTATCTCCTAACTATGGCTACACCTTC.

This chain joins TRBV7-3 and TRBJ1-1; TRBD1 might be the D (5 bases). The V gene lost 3 bases and the J gene lost 2 bases, with 7 bases spanning the gap. The CDR3 is made up of 13 amino acids. Germline V gene sequence: CDR1 SGHTA, CDR2 FQGTGA. The CDR3 sequence is CASSLGTNTEAFF. CDR3 nucleotide sequence: TGTGCCAGCAGCTTGGGGACTAACACTGAAGCTTTCTTT.

This chain uses TRBV3-1 (or the pseudogene TRBV3-2) with TRBJ2-7; the D is unclear. The CDR3 totals 14 residues. V shed 3 bases and J shed 5 bases, with 14 bases lying between them. The germline V gene has CDR1 LGHDT and CDR2 YNNKEL (reference sequence). The CDR3 nucleotides are TGTGCCAGCAGCCAGGGCACCCTGAAGCACGAGCAGTACTTC. It codes for CASSQGTLKHEQYF.

V gene TRBV7-6 combines with J gene TRBJ2-3; 12 bases agree with TRBD2. J lost 6 bases, V lost 4 bases, and 8 bases had no gene match. The CDR3 runs to 16 residues. Germline assignment: CDR1 SGHVS and CDR2 FNYEAQ. Written as DNA, the CDR3 is TGTGCCAGCAGCTCCCGGCTAGCGGGGGGGCGGGATACGCAGTATTTT. It yields the protein CASSSRLAGGRDTQYF.

The chain carries TRBV5-1 and TRBJ2-1, with D perhaps TRBD2 (6 bases). The V and J ends lost 4 bases and 4 bases respectively, with 18 bases between them. Looked up from germline, CDR1 is SGHRS and CDR2 is YFSETQ. This CDR3 has 16 residues. For the CDR3, the DNA is TGCGCCAGCAGCCTGACCGGGAGATTGGCTTACAATGAGCAGTTCTTC. Protein: CASSLTGRLAYNEQFF.

This rearrangement joins TRBV29-1 to TRBJ2-2; tentative D call: TRBD1 (5 bases). The CDR3 contains 14 residues. V was cut by 2 bases and J by 7 bases, with 14 bases left in between. In germline, CDR1 is SQVTM, CDR2 ANQGSEA. In nucleotides, the CDR3 is TGCAGCGTTGAATTACAGGACATGGGCGGGGAGCTGTTTTTT. Translated: CSVELQDMGGELFF.

The chain uses TRBV15 and TRBJ2-2, with D maybe TRBD1 (6 bases). The CDR3 is 14 residues long. Germline CDR1 reads LNHNV; CDR2 reads YYDKDF (reference sequence). V was shortened by 4 bases and J by 1 base, with 7 bases between the two germline ends. Here the CDR3 reads CATSNRENTGELFF. The CDR3 coding sequence is TGTGCCACCAGCAACAGGGAGAACACCGGGGAGCTGTTTTTT.

The V call is TRBV4-1, the J call TRBJ2-1, with 11 bases matching TRBD2. Looked up from germline, CDR1 is MGHRA and CDR2 is YSYEKL. The CDR3 extends over 19 amino acids. V lost 4 bases, J lost 5 bases, and 16 bases stayed unmatched. The CDR3 DNA is TGCGCCAGCAGCCCCCGACTAGCGGGGCCGATTCCGATCCACAATGAGCAGTTCTTC. Its translation is CASSPRLAGPIPIHNEQFF.

The gene calls are TRBV27 and TRBJ1-2; TRBD1 agrees at 7 bases. This CDR3 region has 14 residues. The J segment lost 5 bases and the V segment lost 3 bases, leaving 6 bases of the junction unmatched. Germline V CDR1 and CDR2: MNHEY, SMNVEV (reference sequence). CDR3 coding DNA: TGTGCCAGCAGTTTCTCGGGACAGCTTTATGGCTACACCTTC. It translates to CASSFSGQLYGYTF.

V gene TRBV11-2 combines with J gene TRBJ2-7; 8 bases map to TRBD1. The CDR3 spans 15 residues. V shed 6 bases and J 1 base; nucleotides not matched to a gene: 8. Germline CDR1 SGHAT, CDR2 FQNNGV. CDR3 bases: TGTGCCAGCAGGGTACCCGGACAGGGTTCCTACGAGCAGTACTTC. Translating gives CASRVPGQGSYEQYF.

The CDR3 loop reads CASSAGGNQPQHF. The CDR3 DNA follows: TGTGCCAGCAGTGCAGGGGGGAATCAGCCCCAGCATTTT. The V and J genes are TRBV12-3 or TRBV12-4 and TRBJ1-5; the match to TRBD1 covers 7 bases. This CDR3 is built from 13 residues. V lost 5 bases, J lost 4 bases, and 2 bases stayed unmatched.